What follows is one T cell receptor beta chain and its context. The data are from a study of cytomegalovirus exposure and HLA in healthy donors. PCR amplification relied on 60 Vbeta primers (plus 13 Jbeta primers). Repertoires were generated with immunoSEQ multiplex PCR, while TCRdb's copy carries only in-frame clones and drops some. The data show more than 95,000 clones, about 80% seen once. Germline CDR1 is MNHNY and CDR2 is SVGAGI (reference sequence). V was trimmed by 7 bases and J by 2 bases, leaving 18 bases between them. This CDR3 is 16 amino acids long. This chain uses TRBV6-6 with TRBJ1-3; maybe TRBD1 (6 bases). This sequence originates from a woman between 18 and 29 years old in good health and CMV-seropositive. Input material: PBMCs. The CDR3 protein is CASIQGGVRTGNTIYF. CDR3 sequence (DNA): TGTGCCAGCATCCAAGGGGGGGTTCGTACTGGAAACACCATATATTTT.